The 30 T cell receptor beta chains given below trace back to one sample, sequenced in a study of response to subunit inactivated influenza vaccine. MiXCR, applied by TCRdb to the RT-PCR reads, yields one record per CDR3 protein. This sample has 150,000 to 200,000 distinct CDR3 sequences, with approximately 10% found just once. The sequences come from non-naive T cells sorted from PBMCs, collected 40 to 50 days after vaccination. Every receptor here comes from a man in his fifties or sixties who received an inactivated influenza vaccine.

This clonotype has a handful of counts. The V gene is TRBV2, the J gene TRBJ1-5; 7 positions match TRBD1. Trimming removed 6 bases from V and 4 bases from J; junction bases left unmatched: 3. CDR3 length: 13 amino acids. Per the germline V gene, CDR1 is SNHLY and CDR2 is FYNNEI. The CDR3: CASRETGNQPQHF. CDR3 sequence (DNA): TGTGCCAGCAGGGAGACAGGGAATCAGCCCCAGCATTTT.

The rearrangement uses TRBV5-1 and TRBJ2-2; 11 bases line up with TRBD2. This CDR3 contains 18 residues. From germline, CDR1 is SGHRS and CDR2 YFSETQ. V lost 4 bases and J lost 6; bases outside the gene matches: 14. The CDR3 coding sequence is TGCGCCAGCAGCGTTGGGGATCTAGCGGGAGGTGTCCCCGGGGAGCTGTTTTTT. Amino acid sequence: CASSVGDLAGGVPGELFF.

V is TRBV11-1 and J is TRBJ2-7; TRBD2 matches at 13 bases. Germline V gene lookup returns CDR1 SGHAT and CDR2 FQDESV (reference sequence). J lost 2 bases, V lost 10 bases, and 17 bases had no gene match. The CDR3 contains 18 residues. For the CDR3, the DNA is TGTGCCACCGGCCCTGGGACTAGCGGGATGGTTGTAGCCTACGAGCAGTACTTC. It yields the protein CATGPGTSGMVVAYEQYF.

The table lists this clonotype with many counts. Here the CDR3 reads CASSFDGSWPQHF. In DNA form, the CDR3 reads TGTGCCAGCAGCTTCGACGGGAGTTGGCCCCAGCATTTT. V gene TRBV7-9 combines with J gene TRBJ1-5; D gene uncertain. V dropped 3 bases and J dropped 9 bases, with 12 bases sitting between them. The germline V gene has CDR1 SEHNR and CDR2 FQNEAQ (reference sequence). CDR3 length: 13 residues. Filled out from reference TRBV7-9 and TRBJ1-5, the complete variable domain reads DTGVSQNPRHKITKRGQNVTFRCDPISEHNRLYWYRQTLGQGPEFLTYFQNEAQLEKSRLLSDRFSAERPKGSFSTLEIQRTEQGDSAMYLCASSFDGSWPQHFGDGTRLSIL.

The chain is built from TRBV7-9 and TRBJ1-1; D is unresolved. The CDR3 covers 12 residues. The V end lost 5 bases, the J end lost 6 bases, and 10 bases lay between the germline ends. Germline V gene sequence: CDR1 SEHNR, CDR2 FQNEAQ (reference sequence). The chain's CDR3 is CASSPLTPEAFF. CDR3 in DNA: TGTGCCAGCAGCCCTCTGACACCTGAAGCTTTCTTT.

This clonotype was detected a few times. The V gene is TRBV6-2 or TRBV6-3, the J gene TRBJ2-1, with TRBD2 matching over 8 bases. Unmatched junction bases numbered 10, after V lost 2 bases and J lost 7 bases. This CDR3 spans 16 amino acids. From germline, CDR1 is MNHEY and CDR2 SVGEGT. CDR3 sequence (DNA): TGTGCCAGCAGTTACCGGTTGAGCGGGAGTTCAAATGAGCAGTTCTTC. The encoded protein is CASSYRLSGSSNEQFF.

There are a few counts of this clonotype. V and J are TRBV7-9 and TRBJ1-1; a possible D gene is TRBD1 (5 bases). V shed 3 bases and J shed 1 base, with 15 bases lying between them. Germline V gene lookup returns CDR1 SEHNR and CDR2 FQNEAQ (reference sequence). This CDR3 contains 16 residues. CDR3: CASSFSPGTGNTEAFF. As DNA, the CDR3 is TGTGCCAGCAGCTTTAGTCCCGGGACGGGGAACACTGAAGCTTTCTTT. The full variable domain, rest sourced from reference TRBV7-9 and TRBJ1-1, is DTGVSQNPRHKITKRGQNVTFRCDPISEHNRLYWYRQTLGQGPEFLTYFQNEAQLEKSRLLSDRFSAERPKGSFSTLEIQRTEQGDSAMYLCASSFSPGTGNTEAFFGQGTRLTVV.

The chain links TRBV6-1 to TRBJ1-4; D is uncertain. The ends were cut back, 6 bases at V and 7 bases at J, with 12 bases in the middle. The CDR3 spans 13 residues. The germline V gene has CDR1 MNHNS and CDR2 SASEGT. For the CDR3, the DNA is TGTGCCAGCAGCCCCCGGCGGACTGAAAAACTGTTTTTT. It is translated as CASSPRRTEKLFF.

The J gene is TRBJ2-1, the V gene TRBV29-1; possibly TRBD1 for D (5 bases). V was cut by 5 bases and J by 4 bases, with 9 bases left in between. This CDR3 spans 12 amino acids. Germline lookup yields CDR1 SQVTM and CDR2 ANQGSEA. The CDR3: CSVQQAYNEQFF. The CDR3 coding sequence is TGCAGCGTTCAACAGGCTTACAATGAGCAGTTCTTC.

This clonotype was seen a handful of times. The gene calls are TRBV20-1 and TRBJ2-7; 11 bases match TRBD2. The CDR3 loop spans 14 amino acids. With V trimmed by 1 base and J by 11 bases, 10 bases remained unmatched. Per the germline V gene, CDR1 is DFQATT and CDR2 is SNEGSKA (reference sequence). CDR3 nucleotides: TGCAGTGCTAGAGTGAAGCTAGCGGGAGGAGAAGAGTACTTC. Amino acid sequence: CSARVKLAGGEEYF.

This clonotype was detected many times. This chain links TRBV7-2 with TRBJ2-7; TRBD2 is a possible D gene (6 bases). This CDR3 contains 14 residues. Germline values: CDR1 SGHTA, CDR2 FQGNSA. Trimming pared 3 bases from V and 4 bases from J, leaving 13 bases between. The CDR3 region is CASSFLGGVYEQYF. The CDR3 bases are TGTGCCAGCAGCTTCTTGGGGGGAGTGTACGAGCAGTACTTC.

The chain joins TRBV5-5 to TRBJ2-7, with TRBD2 identical over 10 bases. Germline V lookup: CDR1 SGHKS, CDR2 YYEKEE (reference sequence). Trimming took 0 bases from V and 4 from J; bases not matched to a gene: 1. The CDR3 is made up of 14 amino acids. CDR3 coding DNA: TGTGCCAGCAGCTTGGCTAGCGGGAGATACGAGCAGTACTTC. Translation gives CASSLASGRYEQYF.

This clonotype was recorded many times. This sequence joins TRBV11-1 and TRBJ1-2; no reliable D call. The germline V and J ends were trimmed by 2 bases and 2 bases, with 9 bases remaining between them. There are 14 residues in the CDR3. Germline V lookup: CDR1 SGHAT, CDR2 FQDESV (reference sequence). The CDR3 DNA reads TGTGCCAGCAGCTTACCGGTGGGGAACTATGGCTACACCTTC. As protein: CASSLPVGNYGYTF.

This clonotype was counted ten times or more. The V call is TRBV6-6, the J call TRBJ1-5; 8 bases line up with TRBD1. V shed 6 bases, J shed 5 bases, and the junction held 3 bases outside the gene matches. The germline V gene encodes CDR1 MNHNY and CDR2 SVGAGI (reference sequence). This CDR3 spans 13 amino acids. CDR3 protein: CASSNRGDQPQHF. CDR3 DNA sequence: TGTGCCAGCAGCAACAGGGGGGATCAGCCCCAGCATTTT.

The V and J genes are TRBV14 and TRBJ1-6; TRBD1 is a possible D gene (5 bases). Germline V gene data show CDR1 as SGHDN and CDR2 as FVKESK. V gave up 1 base and J gave up 10 bases, with 14 bases separating them. This CDR3 comprises 15 residues. For the CDR3, the DNA is TGTGCCAGCAGCCAAGGGGGGTATCCCCTATCACCCCTCCACTTT. Translation gives CASSQGGYPLSPLHF.

The sample holds a few counts of this clonotype. The genes are TRBV7-9 and TRBJ2-2; 10 positions match TRBD2. The germline V gene encodes CDR1 SEHNR and CDR2 FQNEAQ (reference sequence). Trimming at V came to 5 bases and at J to 5 bases, leaving 11 bases not matched to a gene. This CDR3 is built from 17 residues. CDR3 sequence: CASSRSVAGGLTGELFF. As DNA, the CDR3 is TGTGCCAGCAGCCGATCGGTAGCGGGGGGCCTGACCGGGGAGCTGTTTTTT.

The sample holds many counts of this clonotype. The chain carries TRBV20-1 and TRBJ2-1, with D unresolved. This CDR3 spans 12 amino acids. Germline V gene data show CDR1 as DFQATT and CDR2 as SNEGSKA (reference sequence). The V and J ends lost 6 bases and 10 bases respectively, with 16 bases between them. The CDR3 loop reads CSASDTSEEQFF. CDR3 DNA: TGCAGTGCCTCAGACACGTCGGAAGAGCAGTTCTTC.

The chain joins TRBV5-6 to TRBJ2-1; 11 nucleotides match TRBD1. V shed 0 bases, J shed 5 bases, and the junction held 7 bases outside the gene matches. Looked up from germline, CDR1 is SGHDT and CDR2 is YYEEEE. The CDR3 extends over 17 amino acids. This CDR3 is CASSLAFGDRGNNEQFF. The CDR3 DNA follows: TGTGCCAGCAGCTTGGCTTTTGGGGACAGGGGGAACAATGAGCAGTTCTTC.

DNA of the CDR3: TGCAGTGCACACGACCACAGAGATACGCAGTATTTT. This sequence encodes CSAHDHRDTQYF. The J gene is TRBJ2-3, the V gene TRBV20-1; D remains unclear. The CDR3 contains 12 residues. Germline V gene sequence: CDR1 DFQATT, CDR2 SNEGSKA (reference sequence). Trimming took off 6 bases at V and 5 bases at J, with 12 bases between the two ends.

The chain is built from TRBV25-1 and TRBJ2-7, with 7 bases that match TRBD1. Germline lookup yields CDR1 MGHDK and CDR2 SYGVNS. The CDR3 runs to 17 residues. Trimming at V came to 4 bases and at J to 0 bases, leaving 12 bases not matched to a gene. CDR3: CASSAHKGGIGSYEQYF. CDR3 sequence (DNA): TGTGCCAGCAGTGCCCATAAAGGGGGCATAGGCTCCTACGAGCAGTACTTC.

Many counts were recorded for this clonotype. The DNA for the CDR3 is TGTGCCATCAGTGAGTCGAATTTGGGAGTGTACGAGCAGTACTTC. Translated, it gives CAISESNLGVYEQYF. This chain joins TRBV10-3 and TRBJ2-7; possibly TRBD2 for D (5 bases). Germline values: CDR1 ENHRY, CDR2 SYGVKD. This CDR3 contains 15 residues. The V end lost 0 bases, the J end lost 4 bases, and 13 bases lay between the germline ends.

The chain combines TRBV6-2 or TRBV6-3 with TRBJ2-4; D may be TRBD2 (5 bases). V was clipped by 7 bases and J by 3 bases, with 22 bases between them. Germline values: CDR1 MNHEY, CDR2 SVGEGT. The CDR3 contains 17 residues. The CDR3 coding sequence is TGTGCCAGCACCTCATGGTCGGGGTCCCCAGACAAAAACATTCAGTACTTC. Amino acid sequence: CASTSWSGSPDKNIQYF.

The gene calls are TRBV7-2 and TRBJ2-5; D could derive from TRBD1 or TRBD2 (5 bases each). The V end lost 0 bases, the J end lost 6 bases, and 14 bases lay between the germline ends. The V gene's germline CDR1 is SGHTA and CDR2 FQGNSA. This CDR3 has 15 residues. CDR3 sequence reads: CASSLAGVRGKTQYF. The CDR3 DNA reads as TGTGCCAGCAGCTTAGCGGGGGTTCGAGGAAAGACCCAGTACTTC. The whole variable domain, remainder taken from reference TRBV7-2 and TRBJ2-5, is GAGVSQSPSNKVTEKGKDVELRCDPISGHTALYWYRQSLGQGLEFLIYFQGNSAPDKSGLPSDRFSAERTGGSVSTLTIQRTQQEDSAVYLCASSLAGVRGKTQYFGPGTRLLVL.

This clonotype was recorded a few times. This chain connects TRBV12-3 or TRBV12-4 to TRBJ1-1; 12 nucleotides line up with TRBD1. The CDR3 consists of 16 residues. V lost 6 bases to trimming and J lost 1 base; unmatched junction nucleotides: 6. In nucleotides, the CDR3 is TGTGCCAGCAGCAAGAGGGGACAGGGGGCGAACACTGAAGCTTTCTTT. Translated, it gives CASSKRGQGANTEAFF.

In this sample, this clonotype turned up once. The chain uses TRBV7-9 and TRBJ2-5; 7 nucleotides align to TRBD1. Germline CDR1 SEHNR, CDR2 FQNEAQ (reference sequence). J lost 5 bases, V lost 7 bases, and 10 bases had no gene match. The CDR3 is made up of 14 amino acids. Here the CDR3 DNA reads TGTGCCAGCAACCCGTTAGGGGGCGGGGAGACCCAGTACTTC. This codes for CASNPLGGGETQYF. Variable domain in full (rest from reference TRBV7-9 and TRBJ2-5): DTGVSQNPRHKITKRGQNVTFRCDPISEHNRLYWYRQTLGQGPEFLTYFQNEAQLEKSRLLSDRFSAERPKGSFSTLEIQRTEQGDSAMYLCASNPLGGGETQYFGPGTRLLVL.

This clonotype occurred a few times. V gene TRBV20-1 combines with J gene TRBJ2-5; D is possibly TRBD1 or TRBD2 (6 bases each). The CDR3 sequence is 15 residues long. V was cut by 3 bases and J by 2 bases, with 16 bases left in between. The germline V gene encodes CDR1 DFQATT and CDR2 SNEGSKA (reference sequence). The CDR3 nucleotides read TGCAGTGCTAGTGTACGGGGGCGCCAACAAGAGACCCAGTACTTC. This sequence encodes CSASVRGRQQETQYF.

This clonotype was picked up a small number of times. V gene TRBV5-5 combines with J gene TRBJ2-2, with 9 nucleotides matching TRBD1. Germline CDR1 and CDR2: SGHKS and YYEKEE (reference sequence). The CDR3 covers 16 residues. J lost 0 bases, V lost 4 bases, and 4 bases had no gene match. The CDR3 here is CASSRGQGANTGELFF. CDR3 in DNA: TGTGCCAGCAGCCGGGGACAGGGAGCGAACACCGGGGAGCTGTTTTTT.

The chain carries TRBV20-1 and TRBJ2-7; 9 bases fit TRBD2. CDR3 length: 11 amino acids. The germline gives CDR1 DFQATT, CDR2 SNEGSKA (reference sequence). V shed 6 bases and J 6 bases; nucleotides not matched to a gene: 3. The CDR3 loop is CSAAGGGEQYF. CDR3 coding DNA: TGCAGTGCCGCGGGGGGGGGCGAGCAGTACTTC.

Ten or more counts support this clonotype. The rearrangement uses TRBV20-1 and TRBJ2-7; TRBD1 matches 10 bases. The CDR3 is 14 amino acids. V lost 1 base to trimming and J lost 5 bases; unmatched junction nucleotides: 5. CDR1 is DFQATT and CDR2 is SNEGSKA in the germline V gene (reference sequence). The CDR3 DNA sequence: TGCAGTGCTAGAGTAGCGGGACAGGGGAACGAGCAGTACTTC. It specifies CSARVAGQGNEQYF.

The table lists this clonotype with a few counts. J is TRBJ2-7 and V is TRBV5-1; no firm D call. In germline, CDR1 is SGHRS, CDR2 YFSETQ. The CDR3 runs to 14 residues. The V end was cut by 0 bases, the J end by 2 bases, with 9 bases between. The CDR3 sequence is CASSLGAGAYEQYF. The CDR3 DNA follows: TGCGCCAGCAGCTTGGGGGCAGGTGCCTACGAGCAGTACTTC.